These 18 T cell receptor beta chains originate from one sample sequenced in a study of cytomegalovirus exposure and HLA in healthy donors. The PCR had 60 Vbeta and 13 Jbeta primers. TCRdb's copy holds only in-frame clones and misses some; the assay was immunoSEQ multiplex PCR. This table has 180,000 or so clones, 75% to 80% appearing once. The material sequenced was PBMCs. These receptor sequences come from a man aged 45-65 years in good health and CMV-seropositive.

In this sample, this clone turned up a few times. CDR3 sequence (DNA): TGTGCCAGCACCCAGACCCCGACAGGATCTCACTCTGGAAACACCATATATTTT. Encoded protein: CASTQTPTGSHSGNTIYF. The chain uses TRBV2 and TRBJ1-3; D perhaps matches TRBD1 (6 bases). Germline V gene data show CDR1 as SNHLY and CDR2 as FYNNEI. V was pared by 7 bases and J by 0 bases, with 22 bases between. The CDR3 sequence is 18 residues long.

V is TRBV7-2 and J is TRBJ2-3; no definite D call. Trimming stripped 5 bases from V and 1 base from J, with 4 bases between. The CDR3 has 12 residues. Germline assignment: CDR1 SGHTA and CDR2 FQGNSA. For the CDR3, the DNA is TGTGCCAGCAGCCCTCGCACAGATACGCAGTATTTT. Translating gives CASSPRTDTQYF.

The CDR3 loop is CAWSGGQGDPQHF. In nucleotides, the CDR3 is TGTGCCTGGAGTGGTGGACAGGGTGATCCCCAGCATTTT. The chain recombines TRBV30 with TRBJ1-5, with 8 bases identical to TRBD1. Germline V gives CDR1 GTSNPN, CDR2 SVGIG (reference sequence). J gave up 10 bases and V 1 base, and 6 bases lay outside the gene matches. The length of the CDR3 is 13 residues.

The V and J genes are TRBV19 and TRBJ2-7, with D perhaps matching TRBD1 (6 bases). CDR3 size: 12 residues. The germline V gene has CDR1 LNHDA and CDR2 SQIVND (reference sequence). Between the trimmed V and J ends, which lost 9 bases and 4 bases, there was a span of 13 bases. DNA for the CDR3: TGTGCCAGGCAGGGGTCCCCTTACGAGCAGTACGTC. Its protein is CARQGSPYEQYV.

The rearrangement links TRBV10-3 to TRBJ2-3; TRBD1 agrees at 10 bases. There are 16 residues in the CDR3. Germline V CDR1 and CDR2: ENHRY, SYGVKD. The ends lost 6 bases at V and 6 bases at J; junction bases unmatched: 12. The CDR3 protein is CAISPGGGQGYDTQYF. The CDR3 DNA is TGTGCCATCAGCCCCGGGGGGGGACAGGGGTACGATACGCAGTATTTT.

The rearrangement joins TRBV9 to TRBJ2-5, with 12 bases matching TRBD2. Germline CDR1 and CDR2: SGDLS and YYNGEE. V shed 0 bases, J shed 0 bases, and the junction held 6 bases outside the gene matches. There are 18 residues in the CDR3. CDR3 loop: CASSVGLAGVTYQETQYF. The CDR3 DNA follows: TGTGCCAGCAGCGTAGGACTAGCGGGGGTAACGTACCAAGAGACCCAGTACTTC.

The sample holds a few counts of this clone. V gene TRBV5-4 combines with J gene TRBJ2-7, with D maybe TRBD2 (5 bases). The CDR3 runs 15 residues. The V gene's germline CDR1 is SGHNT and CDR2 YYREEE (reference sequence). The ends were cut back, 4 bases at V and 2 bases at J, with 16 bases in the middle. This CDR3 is CASSPPAGNPYEQYF. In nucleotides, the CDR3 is TGTGCCAGCAGCCCCCCGGCCGGGAATCCCTACGAGCAGTACTTC. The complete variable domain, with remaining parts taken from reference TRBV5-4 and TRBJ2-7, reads ETGVTQSPTHLIKTRGQQVTLRCSSQSGHNTVSWYQQALGQGPQFIFQYYREEENGRGNFPPRFSGLQFPNYSSELNVNALELDDSALYLCASSPPAGNPYEQYFGPGTRLTVT.

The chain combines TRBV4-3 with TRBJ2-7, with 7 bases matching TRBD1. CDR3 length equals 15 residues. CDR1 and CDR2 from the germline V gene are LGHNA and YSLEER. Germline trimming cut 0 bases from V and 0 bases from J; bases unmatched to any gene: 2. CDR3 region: CASSQDPGGSYEQYF. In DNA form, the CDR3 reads TGCGCCAGCAGCCAAGACCCAGGGGGCTCCTACGAGCAGTACTTC.

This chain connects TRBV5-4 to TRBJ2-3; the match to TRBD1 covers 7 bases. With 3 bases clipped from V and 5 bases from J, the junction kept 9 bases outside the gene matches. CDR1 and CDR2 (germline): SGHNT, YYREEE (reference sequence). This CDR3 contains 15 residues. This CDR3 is CASSSSGTVRDTQYF. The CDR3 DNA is TGTGCCAGCAGCTCCTCCGGGACAGTAAGAGATACGCAGTATTTT.

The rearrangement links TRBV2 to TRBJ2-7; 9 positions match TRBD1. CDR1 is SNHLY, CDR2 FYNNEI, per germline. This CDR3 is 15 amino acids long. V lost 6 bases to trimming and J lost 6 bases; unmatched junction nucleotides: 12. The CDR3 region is CASRNRGREMGEQYV. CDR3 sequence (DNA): TGTGCCAGCAGAAACAGGGGGCGCGAAATGGGCGAGCAGTACGTC.

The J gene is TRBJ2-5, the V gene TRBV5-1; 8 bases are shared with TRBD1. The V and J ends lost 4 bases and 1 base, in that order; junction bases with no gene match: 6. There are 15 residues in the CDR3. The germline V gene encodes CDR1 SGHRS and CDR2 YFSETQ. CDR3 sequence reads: CASSNGTGPQETQYF. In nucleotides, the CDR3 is TGCGCCAGCAGCAACGGGACAGGCCCCCAAGAGACCCAGTACTTC. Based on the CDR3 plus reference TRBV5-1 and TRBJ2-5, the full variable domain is KAGVTQTPRYLIKTRGQQVTLSCSPISGHRSVSWYQQTPGQGLQFLFEYFSETQRNKGNFPGRFSGRQFSNSRSEMNVSTLELGDSALYLCASSNGTGPQETQYFGPGTRLLVL.

The CDR3 protein is CASSSSRDKKNYGYTF. The CDR3 region has the DNA TGTGCCAGCAGCTCCTCCCGGGACAAAAAAAACTATGGCTACACCTTC. The genes are TRBV7-2 and TRBJ1-2; D is perhaps TRBD1 (6 bases). CDR1 and CDR2 from the germline V gene are SGHTA and FQGNSA. The germline V and J ends were trimmed by 4 bases and 2 bases, with 17 bases remaining between them. The CDR3 contains 16 residues.

CDR3 sequence (DNA): TGTGCCAGCAAAAGCATTAAGGGATACAAGACCGGAGGTGAGCAGTTCTTC. Residues: CASKSIKGYKTGGEQFF. The chain has TRBV11-2 and TRBJ2-1, with D possibly TRBD2 on 5 matching bases. CDR3 length equals 17 residues. Trimming took off 7 bases at V and 9 bases at J, with 28 bases between the two ends. Germline assignment: CDR1 SGHAT and CDR2 FQNNGV.

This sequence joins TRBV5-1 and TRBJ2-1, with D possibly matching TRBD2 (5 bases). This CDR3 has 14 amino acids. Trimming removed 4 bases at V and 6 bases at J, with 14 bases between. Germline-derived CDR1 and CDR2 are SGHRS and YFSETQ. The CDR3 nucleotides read TGCGCCAGCAGCCCTTCGGGGTCAGGCAATGAGCAGTTCTTC. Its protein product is CASSPSGSGNEQFF. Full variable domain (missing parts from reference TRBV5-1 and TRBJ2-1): KAGVTQTPRYLIKTRGQQVTLSCSPISGHRSVSWYQQTPGQGLQFLFEYFSETQRNKGNFPGRFSGRQFSNSRSEMNVSTLELGDSALYLCASSPSGSGNEQFFGPGTRLTVL.

The CDR3 loop reads CASSLQGTSYEQYF. The CDR3 region has the DNA TGTGCCAGCAGCCTCCAGGGAACCTCCTACGAGCAGTACTTC. The genes are TRBV9 and TRBJ2-5, with D perhaps matching TRBD1 (5 bases). The DNA end lines up better with TRBJ2-7; the J call may be wrong. Germline-derived CDR1 and CDR2 are SGDLS and YYNGEE. The CDR3 length is 14 residues.

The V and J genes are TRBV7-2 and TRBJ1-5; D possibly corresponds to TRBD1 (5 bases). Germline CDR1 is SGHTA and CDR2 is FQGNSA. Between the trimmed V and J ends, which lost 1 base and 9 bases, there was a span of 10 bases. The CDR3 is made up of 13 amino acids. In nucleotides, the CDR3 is TGTGCCAGCAGCTTAGGGGGGGATTCGCCCCAGCATTTT. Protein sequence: CASSLGGDSPQHF.

The CDR3 DNA follows: TGTGCCAGCAAACGGGACAGGGACTCTGGCTACACCTTC. Protein sequence: CASKRDRDSGYTF. The chain employs TRBV2 and TRBJ1-2; 9 bases are a match to TRBD1. The germline V gene has CDR1 SNHLY and CDR2 FYNNEI. CDR3 length: 13 residues. The junction had 7 bases not matched to a gene; V was cut back by 7 bases and J by 7 bases.

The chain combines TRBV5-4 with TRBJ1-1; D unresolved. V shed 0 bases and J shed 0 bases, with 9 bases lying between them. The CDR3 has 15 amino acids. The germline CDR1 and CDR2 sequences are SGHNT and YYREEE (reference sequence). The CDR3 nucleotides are TGTGCCAGCAGCTTGGCCCCGGGGATGAACACTGAAGCTTTCTTT. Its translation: CASSLAPGMNTEAFF.